This T cell receptor beta chain comes out of a study of CD8 T cells in Susac syndrome. Turning to this clonotype: The antigen is not known.

The TEMRA cells underwent FACS enrichment, while the CD8+ and CD4+ T cells underwent negative isolation. 0.5 to 1 ug RNA was reverse transcribed with random hexamers. A single record per CDR3 protein comes from TCRdb applying MiXCR to the immunoSEQ multiplex PCR reads. Altogether some 180,000 distinct CDR3 sequences are present, roughly 91% being singletons, with the ten largest covering roughly 0.087%. This CDR3 is built from 14 residues. The V end was cut by 3 bases, the J end by 1 base, with 12 bases between. Germline lookup yields CDR1 DFQATT and CDR2 SNEGSKA (reference sequence). Study-wide results and caveats: The study conceded that relatively few individuals underwent its TCR sequencing and HLA analysis.

The clonotype was recovered from a human donor with Susac syndrome. The genes are TRBV20-1 and TRBJ1-1; D gene uncertain. The sample comprised CD4+ T cells from PBMCs. CDR3 DNA: TGCAGTGCTAGGAAGGATGACCGGAACACTGAAGCTTTCTTT. Translated, it gives CSARKDDRNTEAFF.